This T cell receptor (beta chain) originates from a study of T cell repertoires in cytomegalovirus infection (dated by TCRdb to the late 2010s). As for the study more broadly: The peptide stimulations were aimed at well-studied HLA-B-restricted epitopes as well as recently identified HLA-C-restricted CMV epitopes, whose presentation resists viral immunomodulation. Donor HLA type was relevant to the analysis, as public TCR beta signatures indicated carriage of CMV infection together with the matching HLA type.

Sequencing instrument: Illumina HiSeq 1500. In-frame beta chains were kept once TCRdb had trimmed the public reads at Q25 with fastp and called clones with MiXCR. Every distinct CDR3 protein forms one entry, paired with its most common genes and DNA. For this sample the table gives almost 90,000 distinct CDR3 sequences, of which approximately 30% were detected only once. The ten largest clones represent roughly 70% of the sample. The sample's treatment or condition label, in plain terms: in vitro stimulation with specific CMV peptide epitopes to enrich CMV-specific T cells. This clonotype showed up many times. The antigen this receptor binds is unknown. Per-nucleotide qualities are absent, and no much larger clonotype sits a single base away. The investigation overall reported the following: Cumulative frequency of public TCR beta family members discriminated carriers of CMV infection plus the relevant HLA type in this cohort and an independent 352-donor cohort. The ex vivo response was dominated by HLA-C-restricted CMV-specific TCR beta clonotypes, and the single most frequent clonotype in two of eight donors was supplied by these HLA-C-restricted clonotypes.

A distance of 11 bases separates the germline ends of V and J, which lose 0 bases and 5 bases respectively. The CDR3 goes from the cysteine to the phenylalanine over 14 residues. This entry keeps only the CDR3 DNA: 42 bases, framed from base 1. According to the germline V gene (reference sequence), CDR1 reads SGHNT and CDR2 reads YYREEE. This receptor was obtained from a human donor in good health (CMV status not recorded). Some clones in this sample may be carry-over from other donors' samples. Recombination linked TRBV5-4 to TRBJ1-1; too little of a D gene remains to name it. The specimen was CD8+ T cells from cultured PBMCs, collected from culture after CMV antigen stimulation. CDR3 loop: CASSLAQAGTEAFF. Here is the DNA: TGTGCCAGCAGCTTGGCCCAGGCGGGAACTGAAGCTTTCTTT.